This is a list of T cell receptor beta chains from one sample in a study of Ad26.COV2.S vaccination and SARS-CoV-2 variants. Profiling relied on immunoSEQ multiplex PCR, and the TCRdb table lists in-frame clones only, not all of them. The data show 300,000 to 450,000 clones, with about 85% seen just once and less than 4% held by the top ten. This material consisted of peripheral blood, taken in a trial of Ad26.COV2.S vaccine versus placebo. The receptors stem from a person aged 18-60 years who received the Ad26.COV2.S COVID-19 vaccine or a placebo. The CDR3 runs from the conserved cysteine through the conserved F or W. The D gene is left open where the match is weak. Clone size appears in some rows only: once, few, many, or a class for an expanded clone.

D,size,V,J,DNA,CDR3
TRBD2,-,TRBV5-4,TRBJ2-1,TGTGCCAGCAGCTTGGTCGCTAGCGGGGGCGATGAGCAGTTCTTC,CASSLVASGGDEQFF
-,-,TRBV5-5,TRBJ1-5,TGTGCCAGCAGCTTGGACAGTCGTCGCAATCAGCCCCAGCATTTT,CASSLDSRRNQPQHF
-,-,TRBV27,TRBJ2-7,TGTGCCAGCAGTATCGGGCGGAGCAAGCAGTACTTC,CASSIGRSKQYF
-,-,TRBV10-3,TRBJ1-2,TGTGCCATCAGTTCTGACAGACTCTATGGCTACACCTTC,CAISSDRLYGYTF
TRBD2,once,TRBV15,TRBJ2-7,TGTGCCACCAGCAGAGATCCTAGCGGGAGTTACGAGCAGTACTTC,CATSRDPSGSYEQYF
-,-,TRBV13,TRBJ2-1,TGTGCCAGCAGCTTAGAGGGCAGGGGGCGCGAGCGGGAGGCTGCCTACAATGAGCAGTTCTTC,CASSLEGRGREREAAYNEQFF
TRBD2,-,TRBV7-2,TRBJ2-7,TGTGCCAGCAGCTTTAGTCTAGCGGCGCGGGAGCAGTACTTC,CASSFSLAAREQYF
-,-,TRBV5-1,TRBJ1-6,TGCGCCAGCACCTTCCTAGGGGAAAATTCACCCCTCCACTTT,CASTFLGENSPLHF
-,-,TRBV18,TRBJ2-1,TGTGCCAGCTCACCCATTGGGAGTGACAATGAGCAGTTCTTC,CASSPIGSDNEQFF
TRBD1,-,TRBV19,TRBJ1-1,TGTGCCAGTAGTATAGGAGGGGGCAACACTGAAGCTTTCTTT,CASSIGGGNTEAFF
-,-,TRBV30,TRBJ2-1,TGTGCCGGGGATAGCGTTCACTACAATGAGCAGTTCTTC,CAGDSVHYNEQFF
-,-,TRBV4-3,TRBJ1-5,TGCGCCAGCAGCCAATGTCAGGGCTTTAGTTGCAATCAGCCCCAGCATTTT,CASSQCQGFSCNQPQHF
TRBD1,-,TRBV28,TRBJ1-5,TGTGCCAGCAGTAAAAGGGACAGGGGTTATCAGCCCCAGCATTTT,CASSKRDRGYQPQHF
-,-,TRBV11-2,TRBJ2-2,TGTGCCAGCAACTCCAGAAACACCGGGGAGCTGTTTTTT,CASNSRNTGELFF
-,-,TRBV27,TRBJ2-7,TGTGCCAGCACGGGACTTAACTCCTACGAGCAGTACTTC,CASTGLNSYEQYF
TRBD1,once,TRBV5-1,TRBJ1-1,TGCGCCAGCAGCTTGGAAGGGGGCCTCACTGAAGCTTTCTTT,CASSLEGGLTEAFF
TRBD2,-,TRBV7-2,TRBJ2-5,TGTGCCAGCAGCCAATCGACTAGCGGGGGCCAAGAGACCCAGTACTTC,CASSQSTSGGQETQYF
-,-,TRBV21-1,TRBJ2-7,TGTGCCAGCAGCGGTGGGAACGAGCAGTACTTC,CASSGGNEQYF
-,-,TRBV14,TRBJ2-5,TGTGCCAGCAGGGACACCCTGGGGGAGACCCAGTACTTC,CASRDTLGETQYF
TRBD1,-,TRBV6-5,TRBJ2-7,TGTGCCAGCAGAGGGACAGGGGGCATTTACGAGCAGTACTTC,CASRGTGGIYEQYF
TRBD2,-,TRBV5-1,TRBJ2-7,TGCGCCAGCTCTGGACTAGCGGGAGAGTCCTACGAGCAGTACTTC,CASSGLAGESYEQYF
-,-,TRBV3-1/TRBV3-2,TRBJ2-5,TGTGCCAGCAGCCAAGAGGGTATCTGGGGAGGATATATGCAGCAAGAGACCCAGTACTTC,CASSQEGIWGGYMQQETQYF
-,-,TRBV11-2,TRBJ2-1,TGTGCCAGCAGCTTAGGACTAAACAATGAGCAGTTCTTC,CASSLGLNNEQFF
TRBD1,once,TRBV5-1,TRBJ1-1,TGCGCCAGCAGCGGTGGACAGGGGAGGACTGAAGCTTTCTTT,CASSGGQGRTEAFF
TRBD2,-,TRBV18,TRBJ2-3,TGTGCCAGCAGCCGGACTAGCGGAAGCACAGATACGCAGTATTTT,CASSRTSGSTDTQYF
-,-,TRBV6-5,TRBJ1-1,TGTGCCAGCAGTTTCCGGGGGGCGGTGAACACTGAAGCTTTCTTT,CASSFRGAVNTEAFF
-,-,TRBV5-4,TRBJ2-5,TGTGCCAGCAGCTTGGGGTCCGCTCGGGAGACCCAGTACTTC,CASSLGSARETQYF
TRBD1,-,TRBV5-1,TRBJ2-3,TGCGCCAGCAGCTTGGAATGGACAGGTGATACGCAGTATTTT,CASSLEWTGDTQYF
TRBD1,-,TRBV9,TRBJ2-7,TGTGCCAGCAGCGGGACGGGACAGGGCTACGAGCAGTACTTC,CASSGTGQGYEQYF
-,-,TRBV7-9,TRBJ1-6,TGTGCCAGCAGCCCTGTTCTCGGCTTCTATAATTCACCCCTCCACTTT,CASSPVLGFYNSPLHF
-,-,TRBV6-5,TRBJ1-1,TGTGCCAGCATGGCTGGGACCGTGAACATTGAAGCTTTCTTT,CASMAGTVNIEAFF
-,-,TRBV9,TRBJ1-1,TGTGCCAGCAGCGTCATCGGTGCTGAAGCTTTCTTT,CASSVIGAEAFF
-,-,TRBV3-1/TRBV3-2,TRBJ2-1,TGTGCCAGCAGCCAAGAAACCGGGGACTCCCACAATGAGCAGTTCTTC,CASSQETGDSHNEQFF
TRBD1,-,TRBV10-3,TRBJ2-7,TGTGCCATCCGGGGACAGGGTCTTTACGAGCAGTACTTC,CAIRGQGLYEQYF
TRBD1,few,TRBV2,TRBJ2-7,TGTGCCAGCAGACAGGGGGAGATCTCCTACGAGCAGTACTTC,CASRQGEISYEQYF
TRBD1,-,TRBV5-1,TRBJ2-1,TGCGCCAGCAGCCCGAGGAGATATGGGGACAGAACCTACAATGAGCAGTTCTTC,CASSPRRYGDRTYNEQFF
TRBD2,once,TRBV10-3,TRBJ2-7,TGTGCCATCAGCTTAGGGACTAGCGACTACGAGCAGTACTTC,CAISLGTSDYEQYF
-,-,TRBV15,TRBJ2-2,TGTGCCACCAGCAGAGATCACCTAGCCGGGGAGCTGTTTTTT,CATSRDHLAGELFF
TRBD1,-,TRBV9,TRBJ1-2,TGTGCCAGCAGTAAAGCCAGGGGGGACTATGGCTACACCTTC,CASSKARGDYGYTF
-,-,TRBV27,TRBJ1-5,TGTGCCAGCAGTTACGATGAGGGACCTAAGGGGAGACAGCCCCAGCATTTT,CASSYDEGPKGRQPQHF
-,-,TRBV3-1/TRBV3-2,TRBJ2-6,TGTGCCAGCGGTGAGCTGGCTGGTATCTCTGGGGCCAACGTCCTGACTTTC,CASGELAGISGANVLTF
TRBD2,-,TRBV9,TRBJ2-7,TGTGCCAGCAGCCCGGGGGGGGGTACCATCTACGAGCAGTACTTC,CASSPGGGTIYEQYF
TRBD2,-,TRBV5-4,TRBJ2-2,TGTGCCAGCAGCTTGACTAGCGGGAGGGAGGGACAGCTGTTTTTT,CASSLTSGREGQLFF
-,-,TRBV30,TRBJ1-4,TGTGCCTGGAGTCGGCAGGGGGAAAAACTGTTTTTT,CAWSRQGEKLFF
TRBD1,few,TRBV10-3,TRBJ2-4,TGTGCCATCAGTGAGAAGCGGGACAGGGATTCCCAGGGAGCCAAAAACATTCAGTACTTC,CAISEKRDRDSQGAKNIQYF